Below are 11 T cell receptor beta chains sequenced from a single sample in a study of blood T cells in healthy people across ages. Primers used in a second PCR of roughly 6 to 11 cycles were a sample-barcoded 5' primer and a J-beta primer mix. TCRdb used MiXCR to reprocess the 5' RACE reads, holding one entry per CDR3 protein. There are some 940,000 distinct CDR3 sequences in the sample; around 29% occur only once, and roughly a tenth lies in the top ten. The data also belong to a second study, concerning T cells of mothers and their children.

The sample comprised blood. Receptors originate from a woman in her thirties or forties in good health.

Ten or more counts support this clonotype. The rearrangement uses TRBV28 and TRBJ2-1, with D possibly TRBD2 on 5 matching bases. Trimming cost V 1 base and J 2 bases, with 9 bases left between them. This CDR3 spans 15 amino acids. CDR1 is MDHEN, CDR2 SYDVKM, per germline. The CDR3 sequence: CASSLSDYAYNEQFF. CDR3 sequence (DNA): TGTGCCAGCAGTTTATCCGACTACGCCTACAATGAGCAGTTCTTC. The whole variable domain, remainder taken from reference TRBV28 and TRBJ2-1, is DVKVTQSSRYLVKRTGEKVFLECVQDMDHENMFWYRQDPGLGLRLIYFSYDVKMKEKGDIPEGYSVSREKKERFSLILESASTNQTSMYLCASSLSDYAYNEQFFGPGTRLTVL.

The rearrangement links TRBV6-4 to TRBJ2-3, with D perhaps matching TRBD1 (6 bases). Germline loops: CDR1 MRHNA, CDR2 SNTAGT. The CDR3 has 14 amino acids. V lost 0 bases to trimming and J lost 14 bases, with 18 bases between them. The CDR3 loop reads CASSDSGDTDMPYF. The CDR3 DNA reads TGTGCCAGCAGTGACTCAGGGGACACAGATATGCCGTATTTT.

This sequence joins TRBV18 and TRBJ2-7; possible D gene TRBD2, 6 bases. V lost 6 bases to trimming and J lost 0 bases, with 12 bases between them. The length of the CDR3 is 14 residues. Germline CDR1 reads KGHSH; CDR2 reads LQKENI. Written as DNA, the CDR3 is TGTGCCAGCTCTCGGGGGACCAGCTCCTACGAGCAGTACTTC. It encodes CASSRGTSSYEQYF. The full variable domain, its missing parts supplied by reference TRBV18 and TRBJ2-7, is NAGVMQNPRHLVRRRGQEARLRCSPMKGHSHVYWYRQLPEEGLKFMVYLQKENIIDESGMPKERFSAEFPKEGPSILRIQQVVRGDSAAYFCASSRGTSSYEQYFGPGTRLTVT.

This clonotype was detected only a few times. The chain combines TRBV5-6 with TRBJ2-2; D is ambiguous. Trimming took 4 bases from V and 0 from J, leaving 7 bases between them. Germline V gene sequence: CDR1 SGHDT, CDR2 YYEEEE. The CDR3 spans 14 residues. The CDR3 loop is CASSLVSNTGELFF. CDR3 DNA: TGTGCCAGCAGCCTAGTCTCGAACACCGGGGAGCTGTTTTTT.

The V and J genes are TRBV7-9 and TRBJ2-5; D is perhaps TRBD1 or TRBD2 (5 bases each). CDR1 SEHNR and CDR2 FQNEAQ come from the germline V gene (reference sequence). V dropped 6 bases and J dropped 5 bases, with 16 bases sitting between them. CDR3 length: 14 residues. Here the CDR3 reads CASSGEGPSETQYF. The DNA for the CDR3 is TGTGCCAGCAGTGGTGAGGGACCTTCGGAGACCCAGTACTTC.

The rearrangement uses TRBV18 and TRBJ1-2, with TRBD1 matching over 10 bases. J gave up 7 bases and V 4 bases, and 12 bases lay outside the gene matches. There are 16 residues in the CDR3. Germline V gene sequence: CDR1 KGHSH, CDR2 LQKENI. The CDR3 DNA sequence: TGTGCCAGCTCACTGGGACAGGGGATCGAGTCTTCTGGCTACACCTTC. Amino acids: CASSLGQGIESSGYTF. The full variable domain, rest sourced from reference TRBV18 and TRBJ1-2, is NAGVMQNPRHLVRRRGQEARLRCSPMKGHSHVYWYRQLPEEGLKFMVYLQKENIIDESGMPKERFSAEFPKEGPSILRIQQVVRGDSAAYFCASSLGQGIESSGYTFGSGTRLTVV.

In its sample, this clonotype was seen many times. The V gene is TRBV4-1, the J gene TRBJ1-4; 10 nucleotides align to TRBD1. The CDR3 runs 14 residues. The J segment lost 8 bases and the V segment lost 1 base, leaving 1 base of the junction unmatched. Germline CDR1 is MGHRA and CDR2 is YSYEKL. The CDR3 DNA follows: TGCGCCAGCAGCCAAGGGACAGGGGGGGAAAAACTGTTTTTT. Residues: CASSQGTGGEKLFF.

In its sample, this clonotype was seen once. This chain links TRBV11-1 with TRBJ2-1; maybe TRBD2 (6 bases). Germline values: CDR1 SGHAT, CDR2 FQDESV (reference sequence). The CDR3 length is 12 residues. V lost 7 bases and J 7 bases, leaving 11 bases between the germline ends. CDR3 DNA: TGTGCCAGCAACTACGGGGGTAATGAGCAGTTCTTC. It yields the protein CASNYGGNEQFF. Full variable domain (remainder filled in from reference TRBV11-1 and TRBJ2-1): EAEVAQSPRYKITEKSQAVAFWCDPISGHATLYWYRQILGQGPELLVQFQDESVVDDSQLPKDRFSAERLKGVDSTLKIQPAELGDSAMYLCASNYGGNEQFFGPGTRLTVL.

On this clonotype itself: A read error is possible here, since a much larger clone lies one base away. The chain links TRBV7-2 to TRBJ2-7, with 8 positions matching TRBD2. This CDR3 is 15 amino acids long. Germline V gene data show CDR1 as SGHTA and CDR2 as FQGNSA. Germline trimming cut 3 bases from V and 3 bases from J; bases unmatched to any gene: 7. The DNA of the CDR3 is TGTGCCAGCAGCTTTGGTAGCGGGACAAGCTACGAGCAGTACTTC. It translates to CASSFGSGTSYEQYF.

The rearrangement links TRBV20-1 to TRBJ2-7, with TRBD2 identical over 7 bases. J gave up 0 bases and V 4 bases, and 6 bases lay outside the gene matches. The CDR3 contains 14 residues. The germline CDR1 and CDR2 sequences are DFQATT and SNEGSKA (reference sequence). The CDR3 DNA follows: TGCAGTGCTATTTCACCGGGGGGCTCCTACGAGCAGTACTTC. It yields the protein CSAISPGGSYEQYF.

This clonotype was observed once. The chain combines TRBV29-1 with TRBJ2-7; 8 bases are a match to TRBD2. Germline assignment: CDR1 SQVTM and CDR2 ANQGSEA. J lost 2 bases, V lost 4 bases, and 4 bases had no gene match. CDR3 length: 13 residues. The chain's CDR3 is CSVADGRAYEQYF. The CDR3, as DNA: TGCAGCGTTGCGGACGGGAGGGCCTACGAGCAGTACTTC.